This TCR beta chain is from a study of T cell repertoires in cytomegalovirus infection. Study summary: Well-studied HLA-B-restricted CMV epitopes were used in the study alongside recently identified HLA-C-restricted ones. An indication of both CMV infection and matching HLA type came from public TCR beta signatures.

Study-level results: Cumulative frequency of public TCR beta families picked out carriers of CMV plus the relevant HLA. Clonotypes of TCR beta that were HLA-C-restricted and CMV-specific dominated the ex vivo response.

With respect to this clonotype: No antigen is known for it.

TCRdb re-called the reads through MiXCR, storing one row per CDR3 protein. The sample holds 750,000 to 950,000 distinct CDR3 sequences, roughly 29% seen once. CDR1 and CDR2 (germline): SGHRS, YFSETQ. V lost 4 bases to trimming and J lost 4 bases, with 8 bases between them. CDR3 length equals 13 residues. The chain has TRBV5-1 and TRBJ1-4, with D possibly TRBD1 on 6 matching bases. The TCR comes from a human donor in good health (CMV status not recorded). Some clones in this sample may be carry-over from other donors' samples. The sample in question was cultured CD8+ T cells from PBMCs, obtained from culture after CMV antigen stimulation. CDR3 DNA sequence: TGCGCCAGCAGCAGGACAGTTAATGAAAAACTGTTTTTT. It translates to CASSRTVNEKLFF.